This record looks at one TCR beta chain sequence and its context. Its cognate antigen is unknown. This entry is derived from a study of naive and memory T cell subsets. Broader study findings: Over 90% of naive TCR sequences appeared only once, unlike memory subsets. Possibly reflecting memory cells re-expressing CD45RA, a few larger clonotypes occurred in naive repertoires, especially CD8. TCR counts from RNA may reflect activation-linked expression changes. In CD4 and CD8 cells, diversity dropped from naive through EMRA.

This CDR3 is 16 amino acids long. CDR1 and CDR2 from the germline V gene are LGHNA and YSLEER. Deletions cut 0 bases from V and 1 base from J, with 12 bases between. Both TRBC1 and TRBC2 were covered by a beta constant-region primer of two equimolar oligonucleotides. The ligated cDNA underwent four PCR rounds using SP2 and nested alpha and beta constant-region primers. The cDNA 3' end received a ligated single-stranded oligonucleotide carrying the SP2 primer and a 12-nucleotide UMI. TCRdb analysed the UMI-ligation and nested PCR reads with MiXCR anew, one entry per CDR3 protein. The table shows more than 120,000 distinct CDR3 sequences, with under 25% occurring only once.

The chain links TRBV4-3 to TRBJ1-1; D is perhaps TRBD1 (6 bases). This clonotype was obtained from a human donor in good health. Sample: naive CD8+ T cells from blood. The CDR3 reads CASSQDFAGANTEAFF. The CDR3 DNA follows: TGCGCCAGCAGCCAAGATTTTGCGGGGGCGAACACTGAAGCTTTCTTT.